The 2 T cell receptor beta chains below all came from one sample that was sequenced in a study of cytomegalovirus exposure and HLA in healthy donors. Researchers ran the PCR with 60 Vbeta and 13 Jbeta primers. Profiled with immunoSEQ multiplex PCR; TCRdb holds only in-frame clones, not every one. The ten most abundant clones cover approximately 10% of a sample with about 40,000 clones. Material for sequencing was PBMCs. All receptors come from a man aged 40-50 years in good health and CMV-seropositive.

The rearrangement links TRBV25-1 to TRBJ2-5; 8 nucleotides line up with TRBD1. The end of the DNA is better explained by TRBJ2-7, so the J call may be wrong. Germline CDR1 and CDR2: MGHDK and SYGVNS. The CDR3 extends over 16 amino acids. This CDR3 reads CASSVFRTGISYEQYF. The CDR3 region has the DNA TGTGCCAGCAGTGTCTTCAGGACAGGGATATCCTACGAGCAGTACTTC.

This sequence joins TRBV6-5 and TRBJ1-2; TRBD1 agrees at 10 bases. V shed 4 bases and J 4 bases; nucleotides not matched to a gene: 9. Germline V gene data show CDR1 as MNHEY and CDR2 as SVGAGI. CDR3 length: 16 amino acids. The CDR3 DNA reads TGTGCCAGCAGTTTCCTACGGACAGGGGGGTCCTATGGCTACACCTTC. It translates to CASSFLRTGGSYGYTF.